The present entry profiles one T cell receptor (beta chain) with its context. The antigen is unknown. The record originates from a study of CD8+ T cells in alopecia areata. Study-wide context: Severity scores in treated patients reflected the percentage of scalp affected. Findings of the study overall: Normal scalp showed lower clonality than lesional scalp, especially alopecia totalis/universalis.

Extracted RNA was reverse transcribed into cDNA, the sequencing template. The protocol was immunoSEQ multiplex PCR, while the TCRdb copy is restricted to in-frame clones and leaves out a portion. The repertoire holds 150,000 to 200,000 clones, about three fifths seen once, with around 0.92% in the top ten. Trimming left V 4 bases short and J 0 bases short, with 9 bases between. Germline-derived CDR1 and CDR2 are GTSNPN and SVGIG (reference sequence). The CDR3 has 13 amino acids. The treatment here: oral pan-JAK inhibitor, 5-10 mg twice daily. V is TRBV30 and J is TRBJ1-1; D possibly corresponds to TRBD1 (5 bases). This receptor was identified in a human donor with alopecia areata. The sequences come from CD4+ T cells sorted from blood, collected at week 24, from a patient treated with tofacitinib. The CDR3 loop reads CAWTDRLNTEAFF. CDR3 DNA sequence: TGTGCCTGGACCGACAGACTGAACACTGAAGCTTTCTTT. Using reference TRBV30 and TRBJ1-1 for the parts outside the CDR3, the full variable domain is SQTIHQWPATLVQPVGSPLSLECTVEGTSNPNLYWYRQAAGRGLQLLFYSVGIGQISSEVPQNLSASRPQDRQFILSSKKLLLSDSGFYLCAWTDRLNTEAFFGQGTRLTVV.